This T cell receptor beta chain was observed in a study of T cells in Graves' hyperthyroidism and ophthalmopathy. This clonotype was detected only once. The TCR beta CDR3 regions underwent amplification using RNA transcripts as the source. A set of HTBI primers served as the primers for a first-round RT-PCR of the TCR CDR3. One entry per CDR3 protein, called by TCRdb with MiXCR from the multiplex PCR reads. The sample includes some 300,000 distinct CDR3 sequences, around 19% of them seen just once. The sequenced material came from blood. The receptor comes from a man aged 50-60 years with Graves' ophthalmopathy.

The CDR3 spells CASSHGQGANEQFF. The CDR3 DNA reads as TGCGCCAGCAGCCATGGACAGGGGGCGAATGAGCAGTTCTTC. V usage is TRBV4-1 and J usage is TRBJ2-1, with 11 bases fitting TRBD1. The CDR3 totals 14 residues. The ends lost 3 bases at V and 7 bases at J; junction bases unmatched: 2. From germline, CDR1 is MGHRA and CDR2 YSYEKL.